A selection of T cell receptor beta chains follows, all from one sample in a study of shared clonotypes between healthy human individuals. Sequencing used immunoSEQ multiplex PCR; TCRdb keeps in-frame clones, though not all of them. The data hold around 750,000 clones, with over 65% observed a single time. Sequenced sample: memory CD4+ T cells sorted from blood. The receptors were gathered from a woman aged 25-40 years in good health. CDR3s include the opening cysteine and the closing phenylalanine or tryptophan. D genes are given only for firm matches. Part of the rows lack a size; the others show once, few, many or a class for expanded clones.

DNA	CDR3	size	V	D	J
TGTGCCAGTAGGCGGACAGGGGTCCCCTCTGGGGCCAACGTCCTGACTTTC	CASRRTGVPSGANVLTF	-	TRBV19	TRBD1	TRBJ2-6
TGTGCCAGCAGTCCCACAGTGAGCTCCTACGAGCAGTACTTC	CASSPTVSSYEQYF	-	TRBV7-2	-	TRBJ2-7
TGCGCCAGCAGCTTGAGAGGAGGGAACAATGAGCAGTTCTTC	CASSLRGGNNEQFF	-	TRBV5-1	-	TRBJ2-1
TGTGCCAGCAGCGCCGAGGGTCCCTACAATGAGCAGTTCTTC	CASSAEGPYNEQFF	-	TRBV9	-	TRBJ2-1
TGCGCCAGCAGCTTGGGGGGCCAAGAGACCCAGTACTTC	CASSLGGQETQYF	few	TRBV5-1	-	TRBJ2-5
TGTGCCAGCACCGGACAGGGTGGGCGCACAGATACGCAGTATTTT	CASTGQGGRTDTQYF	-	TRBV25-1	TRBD1	TRBJ2-3
TGCGCCAGCAGCCCTAGGAGCGTCCCCGGGGAGCTGTTTTTT	CASSPRSVPGELFF	once	TRBV4-1	-	TRBJ2-2
TGTGCCAGCAGCTTAGGGCCTAGCGGGATCCAATACGAGCAGTACTTC	CASSLGPSGIQYEQYF	-	TRBV7-3	TRBD2	TRBJ2-7
TGTGCCAGCAGCTCGAACTTCAGAAACACTGAAGCTTTCTTT	CASSSNFRNTEAFF	-	TRBV5-5	-	TRBJ1-1
TGTGCCAGCAGTTCTCCTAGCGGGACATACGAGCAGTACTTC	CASSSPSGTYEQYF	-	TRBV25-1	TRBD2	TRBJ2-7
TGTGCCAGCAGTACAAGCGGGAGGGCCGGTGATACGCAGTATTTT	CASSTSGRAGDTQYF	many	TRBV28	TRBD2	TRBJ2-3
TGCGCCAGCAGTTCGGGAGGGGGTATCAATGAGCAGTTCTTC	CASSSGGGINEQFF	once	TRBV10-1	TRBD2	TRBJ2-1
TGTGCCAGCAGTGAGGACTCGGTGGCTAGCGGGGCTATTGGGGGTCGGGCTGAGCAGTTCTTC	CASSEDSVASGAIGGRAEQFF	-	TRBV2	TRBD2	TRBJ2-1
TGTGCCAGCAGTGCCCCCGGGGACAGGACCTACGAGCAGTACTTC	CASSAPGDRTYEQYF	-	TRBV28	TRBD1	TRBJ2-7
TGTGCCAGCAGCTTAAGGACAGGATCTACTAGCACAGATACGCAGTATTTT	CASSLRTGSTSTDTQYF	many	TRBV13	TRBD1	TRBJ2-3
TGTGCCAGCTCACCGACAGGACCCCCGGTACACGAGCAGTACTTC	CASSPTGPPVHEQYF	-	TRBV18	-	TRBJ2-7
TGTGCCAGCAGCGCGGGAGGGACAGGGCGGACTGAAGCTTTCTTT	CASSAGGTGRTEAFF	few	TRBV9	TRBD1	TRBJ1-1
TGTGCCAGCAGCTCCGGGACTAGCGACAGGGAGCAGTACTTC	CASSSGTSDREQYF	-	TRBV7-2	TRBD2	TRBJ2-7
TGTGCCAGCTCAAGCACTAGCGGGAGCGGGAACGAGCAGTACTTC	CASSSTSGSGNEQYF	many	TRBV18	TRBD2	TRBJ2-7
TGTGCCAGCAACAAACAGGGGGCGGTCGCTGAAGCTTTCTTT	CASNKQGAVAEAFF	-	TRBV28	TRBD1	TRBJ1-1
TGTGCCAGCAGTTTCCAGGGTTGGGAAAAACTGTTTTTT	CASSFQGWEKLFF	-	TRBV28	-	TRBJ1-4
TGTGCCAGCCGACTAGCGGGAGGTGTGGATACGCAGTATTTT	CASRLAGGVDTQYF	-	TRBV13	TRBD2	TRBJ2-3
TGTGCCACCGCTTTGGGGGGAGGGCCCCAGACCCAGTACTTC	CATALGGGPQTQYF	-	TRBV10-3	TRBD2	TRBJ2-5
TGTGCCAGCAGCGTCGGGGGCTACGAGCAGTACTTC	CASSVGGYEQYF	-	TRBV7-9	-	TRBJ2-7
TGTGCCAGCACGGTGGAGACAGGATCCCCCTACGAGCAGTACTTC	CASTVETGSPYEQYF	-	TRBV6-1	-	TRBJ2-7
TGCGCCAGCTCCGGGACAGACCAAGAGACCCAGTACTTC	CASSGTDQETQYF	-	TRBV5-1	TRBD1	TRBJ2-5
TGTGCCTCACAGACTAGCGGGTCCAACTCCTACGAGCAGTACTTC	CASQTSGSNSYEQYF	-	TRBV25-1	TRBD2	TRBJ2-7
TGTGCCAGCAGTTTATTCGGGACTAGCGGGAGGGCCGTTAAGGACTTC	CASSLFGTSGRAVKDF	-	TRBV28	TRBD2	TRBJ2-5
TGTGCCAGCAGCCCTCTAGACAGAAACACCGGGGAGCTGTTTTTT	CASSPLDRNTGELFF	-	TRBV5-6	-	TRBJ2-2
TGTGCCAGCAGCCCCACGCCCTGGACAGGCGGTTCCTACAATGAGCAGTTCTTC	CASSPTPWTGGSYNEQFF	once	TRBV5-6	TRBD1	TRBJ2-1
TGCGCCAGCAGCCAAGTCTTAGGACAGGGCAGGCAAGAGACCCAGTACTTC	CASSQVLGQGRQETQYF	-	TRBV4-1	TRBD1	TRBJ2-5
TGTGCCAGCAGTGCCGCCCGGGACAGCTATGGCTACACCTTC	CASSAARDSYGYTF	-	TRBV6-4	TRBD1	TRBJ1-2
TGTGCCAGCAGTTTCCACGCCTCAGGGAGGAACACTGAAGCTTTCTTT	CASSFHASGRNTEAFF	once	TRBV27	-	TRBJ1-1
TGCGCCAGCATCACGGGGACAGGGGGCACCGGGGAGCTGTTTTTT	CASITGTGGTGELFF	-	TRBV5-1	TRBD1	TRBJ2-2
TGTGCCTCCCGGGGAATCCCCCCCAACTATGGCTACACCTTC	CASRGIPPNYGYTF	-	TRBV6-1	-	TRBJ1-2
TGTGCCAGCAGTTTAGGACAGGGGAGTATCGTTTACGAGCAGTACTTC	CASSLGQGSIVYEQYF	few	TRBV28	TRBD1	TRBJ2-7
TGCGCCAGCAGGGTCGGGACGGCGGGATCTGATACGCAGTATTTT	CASRVGTAGSDTQYF	many	TRBV5-1	-	TRBJ2-3
TGTGCCAGCAGCTTAGTTGCAGGGGACACTGAAGCTTTCTTT	CASSLVAGDTEAFF	few	TRBV7-2	-	TRBJ1-1
TGTGCCAGCAGTCCCGTGGACAGCACAGATACGCAGTATTTT	CASSPVDSTDTQYF	-	TRBV28	-	TRBJ2-3
TGTGCCAGCAGCGATGGCAGGTCTTCACAAGAGACCCAGTACTTC	CASSDGRSSQETQYF	-	TRBV5-4	-	TRBJ2-5
TGTGCCAGCAGCTTCGTGACAGGGGCCTACAATGAGCAGTTCTTC	CASSFVTGAYNEQFF	-	TRBV11-2	TRBD1	TRBJ2-1
TGCGCCAGCAGCTCAGGGTCCGGGGCAAATCAGCCCCAGCATTTT	CASSSGSGANQPQHF	-	TRBV5-1	-	TRBJ1-5
TGTGCCAGCAGCGATACTGCAGGGTGGAGCAATCAGCCCCAGCATTTT	CASSDTAGWSNQPQHF	-	TRBV7-2	-	TRBJ1-5
TGTGCCAGCAGCTTAACTAATGGTGATACGCAGTATTTT	CASSLTNGDTQYF	few	TRBV11-2	-	TRBJ2-3
TGTGCCAGCAGCCGGGACGGAGCCTACGAGCAGTACTTC	CASSRDGAYEQYF	-	TRBV2	-	TRBJ2-7
TGTGCCAGCAGCTTAAGCCAGGGAACCTACGAGCAGTACTTC	CASSLSQGTYEQYF	-	TRBV7-9	-	TRBJ2-7
TGTGCCAGCAGCCAAGTTGGGAGCTCCTACAATGAGCAGTTCTTC	CASSQVGSSYNEQFF	few	TRBV5-8	-	TRBJ2-1
TGTGCCAGCAGCCGACGGGTTGAGACTGAAGCTTTCTTT	CASSRRVETEAFF	few	TRBV9	-	TRBJ1-1
TGTGCCAGTAGCCAGTCACCGGGCACTGAAGCTTTCTTT	CASSQSPGTEAFF	-	TRBV19	-	TRBJ1-1
TGTGCCAGCAGCGTAGGGCCCAGCTCTGGGGCCAACGTCCTGACTTTC	CASSVGPSSGANVLTF	-	TRBV9	-	TRBJ2-6
TGTGCCAGCAGCCCAGCACATGGACTAGCGGGAGTGGCCCAGTACTTC	CASSPAHGLAGVAQYF	-	TRBV7-7	TRBD2	TRBJ2-5
TGCGCCAGCAGTTCGACAGACGAGGGGACTGAAGCTTTCTTT	CASSSTDEGTEAFF	many	TRBV10-1	-	TRBJ1-1
TGCAGTGCTAGGGGTCTGGAGGAGCAGTACTTC	CSARGLEEQYF	many	TRBV20-1	-	TRBJ2-7
TGTGCCAGCAGCTTGGCCAAGGAGCGGGTAATCTACGAGCAGTACTTC	CASSLAKERVIYEQYF	-	TRBV5-6	-	TRBJ2-7
TGTGCCAGCAGTCGACAGGCCGGGGAGCTGTTTTTT	CASSRQAGELFF	few	TRBV6-5	-	TRBJ2-2
TGTGCCAGTACCCCCGACACAAGACAGAACACTGAAGCTTTCTTT	CASTPDTRQNTEAFF	-	TRBV19	-	TRBJ1-1
TGTGCCACCACCCGGGACACCGCAACTAATGAAAAACTGTTTTTT	CATTRDTATNEKLFF	-	TRBV28	-	TRBJ1-4